These 2 T cell receptor beta chains share one sample of origin, sequenced in a study of blood T cell repertoires in COVID-19. This table comes from immunoSEQ multiplex PCR, and its TCRdb copy is limited to in-frame clones, with some not included. Of approximately 97,000 clones listed, approximately 84% are singletons. The source material was peripheral blood. The source of these receptors is a human donor in a cohort sampled during active COVID-19.

The rearrangement joins TRBV27 to TRBJ2-7; 14 nucleotides line up with TRBD2. Germline V CDR1 and CDR2: MNHEY, SMNVEV (reference sequence). This CDR3 spans 19 amino acids. With 0 bases clipped from V and 2 bases from J, the junction kept 9 bases outside the gene matches. CDR3 protein: CASSLSRPGLAGAAYEQYF. In nucleotides, the CDR3 is TGTGCCAGCAGTTTATCCCGTCCGGGACTAGCGGGGGCCGCCTACGAGCAGTACTTC.

This chain joins TRBV28 and TRBJ1-4, with TRBD1 matching over 7 bases. Germline V lookup: CDR1 MDHEN, CDR2 SYDVKM. V lost 3 bases, J lost 13 bases, and 14 bases stayed unmatched. This CDR3 contains 15 residues. The DNA of the CDR3 is TGTGCCAGCAGTTTGAGGGGGCGATCAGCTCACGGACTGTTTTTT. This encodes CASSLRGRSAHGLFF.